The rows below give T cell receptor beta chains drawn from one sample of a study of blood T cell repertoires in COVID-19. Profiled with immunoSEQ multiplex PCR; TCRdb holds only in-frame clones, not every one. The sample lists approximately 240,000 clones; around 84% were seen once. The specimen was peripheral blood. The receptors shown here come from a woman in her 40s who had recovered from COVID-19. CDR3s include the opening cysteine and the closing phenylalanine or tryptophan. A D gene is named only where the DNA matches it firmly. Rows give clone size only sometimes, using once, few, many, or a class for an expanded clone.

v_gene	d_gene	len	j_gene	abundance	CDR3aa	CDR3nt
TRBV3-1/TRBV3-2	.	13	TRBJ2-7	.	CASSRWTSGEQYF	TGTGCCAGCAGCCGTTGGACCTCAGGGGAGCAGTACTTC
TRBV3-1/TRBV3-2	.	11	TRBJ1-1	.	CASSQATEAFF	TGTGCCAGCAGCCAGGCCACTGAAGCTTTCTTT
TRBV19	.	13	TRBJ1-6	.	CASSTLGNSPLHF	TGTGCCAGTAGTACTCTGGGCAATTCACCCCTCCACTTT
TRBV10-3	TRBD1	15	TRBJ2-7	.	CAISGPQQGTYEQYF	TGTGCCATCAGTGGACCTCAACAGGGGACCTACGAGCAGTACTTC
TRBV11-2	TRBD1	14	TRBJ2-2	.	CASSSYRGTGELFF	TGTGCCAGCAGCTCATACAGGGGAACCGGGGAGCTGTTTTTT
TRBV6-1	.	14	TRBJ1-4	.	CASSDVLTVEKLFF	TGTGCCAGCAGTGACGTCTTAACAGTAGAAAAACTGTTTTTT
TRBV27	.	16	TRBJ2-6	.	CASGTQGTSGANVLTF	TGTGCCAGCGGTACCCAGGGTACCTCCGGGGCCAACGTCCTGACTTTC
TRBV4-2	TRBD1	13	TRBJ1-4	.	CARPGQSNEKLFF	TGTGCCAGGCCGGGACAGTCTAATGAAAAACTGTTTTTT
TRBV10-2	.	13	TRBJ2-5	.	CASSEDYRAAQYF	TGCGCCAGCAGTGAGGACTACAGGGCGGCCCAGTACTTC
TRBV9	.	15	TRBJ2-7	.	CASSAWGGSSYEQYF	TGTGCCAGCAGCGCCTGGGGCGGAAGCTCCTACGAGCAGTACTTC
TRBV4-3	TRBD1	15	TRBJ2-7	.	CASSQGQGFSYEQYF	TGCGCCAGCAGCCAAGGACAGGGCTTCTCCTACGAGCAGTACTTC
TRBV6-2/TRBV6-3	.	15	TRBJ1-3	.	CASSSRQISGNTIYF	TGTGCCAGCAGTTCCCGACAGATCTCTGGAAACACCATATATTTT
TRBV28	.	13	TRBJ1-2	.	CASLREGRYGYTF	TGTGCCAGCCTGAGAGAGGGTCGGTATGGCTACACCTTC
TRBV5-6	TRBD1	14	TRBJ2-2	many	CASSLGTGAGELFF	TGTGCCAGCAGCTTGGGGACAGGGGCCGGGGAGCTGTTTTTT
TRBV5-6	TRBD1	15	TRBJ1-6	.	CASSLGTGGSSPLHF	TGTGCCAGCAGCTTAGGAACAGGGGGGAGTTCACCCCTCCACTTT
TRBV6-5	.	14	TRBJ1-2	.	CASRRETGNYGYTF	TGTGCCAGCAGAAGAGAGACAGGCAACTATGGCTACACCTTC
TRBV18	TRBD1	14	TRBJ1-1	.	CASSFDRDFTEAFF	TGTGCCAGCTCTTTCGACAGGGACTTCACTGAAGCTTTCTTT
TRBV6-4	TRBD1	15	TRBJ1-1	.	CASRREIGTDTEAFF	TGTGCCAGCAGAAGAGAAATTGGGACAGACACTGAAGCTTTCTTT
TRBV11-3	TRBD2	13	TRBJ2-5	.	CASTPERGAAQYF	TGTGCCAGCACCCCGGAGCGGGGGGCTGCCCAGTACTTC
TRBV12-3/TRBV12-4	TRBD1	13	TRBJ1-2	few	CASSTGGGYGYTF	TGTGCCAGCAGCACAGGGGGCGGCTATGGCTACACCTTC
TRBV4-2	TRBD1	17	TRBJ1-4	.	CASSHPGQGITNEKLFF	TGTGCCAGCAGCCACCCGGGACAGGGCATCACTAATGAAAAACTGTTTTTT
TRBV5-1	TRBD2	14	TRBJ2-1	.	CAGKRGPQDNEQFF	TGCGCCGGCAAGCGGGGGCCACAAGACAATGAGCAGTTCTTC
TRBV6-6	TRBD1	13	TRBJ1-1	.	CASSRDRQTEAFF	TGTGCCAGCTCCAGGGACAGACAAACTGAAGCTTTCTTT
TRBV3-1/TRBV3-2	.	12	TRBJ2-7	.	CASSQNTYEQYF	TGTGCCAGCAGCCAAAATACCTACGAGCAGTACTTC